The 23 T cell receptor beta chains listed next were all sequenced from one sample in a study of human T cells and chemical hapten exposure. MiXCR, run by TCRdb on the RACE reads, gives a single entry per CDR3 protein. The profile covers approximately 400,000 distinct CDR3 sequences, with 4.5% to 6% appearing a single time and 2% to 3% taken by the ten largest. Described time point: pre-sensitization, week 0. The treatment here: therapeutic diphenylcyclopropenone sensitization with weekly scalp DPC. Sequencing used whole blood, obtained in connection with sensitization to the hapten diphenylcyclopropenone (DPC). These receptors all come from a woman in her forties or fifties with alopecia areata. Some clones in this sample may be carry-over from other donors' samples.

This chain joins TRBV29-1 and TRBJ1-1; D might be TRBD1 (6 bases). Trimming shortened V by 7 bases and J by 6 bases, and 15 bases separated the two germline ends. Germline V lookup: CDR1 SQVTM, CDR2 ANQGSEA. This CDR3 comprises 12 residues. The CDR3 loop is CSATQGKPEAFF. CDR3 in DNA: TGCAGCGCCACTCAGGGGAAACCTGAAGCTTTCTTT. Full variable domain (remainder filled in from reference TRBV29-1 and TRBJ1-1): SAVISQKPSRDICQRGTSLTIQCQVDSQVTMMFWYRQQPGQSLTLIATANQGSEATYESGFVIDKFPISRPNLTFSTLTVSNMSPEDSSIYLCSATQGKPEAFFGQGTRLTVV.

Many counts were recorded for this clonotype. The chain uses TRBV15 and TRBJ2-5, with no clear D. V was shortened by 3 bases and J by 2 bases, with 13 bases between the two germline ends. Germline-derived CDR1 and CDR2 are LNHNV and YYDKDF (reference sequence). The CDR3 loop spans 15 amino acids. CDR3 in DNA: TGTGCCACCAGCAGGGTGACGTTGCGGCAAGAGACCCAGTACTTC. It encodes CATSRVTLRQETQYF.

In this sample, this clonotype turned up many times. The rearrangement uses TRBV6-6 and TRBJ2-1; no definite D call. The ends were cut back, 7 bases at V and 4 bases at J, with 14 bases in the middle. Germline V gene sequence: CDR1 MNHNY, CDR2 SVGAGI (reference sequence). This CDR3 is built from 14 residues. Here the CDR3 reads CASTLLGNYNEQFF. DNA for the CDR3: TGTGCCAGCACCTTACTCGGAAATTACAATGAGCAGTTCTTC.

The V gene is TRBV11-2, the J gene TRBJ1-6; unclear D gene. The CDR3 runs 11 residues. V was shortened by 4 bases and J by 12 bases, with 7 bases between the two germline ends. The germline CDR1 and CDR2 sequences are SGHAT and FQNNGV. CDR3 sequence: CASSSTLPLHF. DNA for the CDR3: TGTGCCAGCAGCTCAACCCTACCCCTCCACTTT.

This clonotype has more than one count but fewer than ten. The chain links TRBV7-8 to TRBJ1-2; maybe TRBD1 (5 bases). The CDR3 is 14 amino acids. CDR1 and CDR2 from the germline V gene are SGHVS and FQNEAQ. V shed 5 bases and J shed 4 bases, with 14 bases lying between them. The CDR3 loop is CASSASEGVYGYTF. The CDR3 coding sequence is TGTGCCAGCAGCGCATCAGAAGGGGTCTATGGCTACACCTTC.

This clonotype was detected many times. Here the CDR3 DNA reads TGTGCCAGCAGCCCGGAAAGGGGGCGTTATGGCTACACCTTC. Amino acid sequence: CASSPERGRYGYTF. The chain uses TRBV7-2 and TRBJ1-2, with TRBD1 matching over 7 bases. V trimming: 5 bases; J trimming: 5 bases; junction bases outside the gene matches: 8. CDR3 length: 14 amino acids. The germline gives CDR1 SGHTA, CDR2 FQGNSA.

This clonotype was seen ten or more times. The chain has TRBV2 and TRBJ2-2; 7 nucleotides match TRBD2. Germline CDR1 and CDR2: SNHLY and FYNNEI. The CDR3 totals 13 residues. The trim removed 7 bases at V and 4 bases at J, leaving 3 bases unmatched. The CDR3 sequence is CASKGRGTGELFF. CDR3 sequence (DNA): TGTGCCAGCAAGGGGAGGGGCACCGGGGAGCTGTTTTTT. The full variable domain, in which reference TRBV2 and TRBJ2-2 provide the parts outside the CDR3, is EPEVTQTPSHQVTQMGQEVILRCVPISNHLYFYWYRQILGQKVEFLVSFYNNEISEKSEIFDDQFSVERPDGSNFTLKIRSTKLEDSAMYFCASKGRGTGELFFGEGSRLTVL.

This clonotype appeared many times. The V gene is TRBV5-1, the J gene TRBJ1-1; D is ambiguous. V dropped 0 bases and J dropped 8 bases, with 5 bases sitting between them. Germline V gene lookup returns CDR1 SGHRS and CDR2 YFSETQ. The CDR3 spans 11 residues. Here the CDR3 reads CASSLASEAFF. The CDR3 DNA follows: TGCGCCAGCAGCTTGGCGTCCGAAGCTTTCTTT.

This clonotype was observed at least ten times. This chain connects TRBV6-6 to TRBJ2-1; D not certain. Between the trimmed V and J ends, which lost 5 bases and 5 bases, there was a span of 10 bases. Germline V gene sequence: CDR1 MNHNY, CDR2 SVGAGI (reference sequence). CDR3 length: 13 residues. CDR3 protein: CASSRDGNNEQFF. CDR3 DNA: TGTGCCAGCAGTCGTGACGGTAACAATGAGCAGTTCTTC.

The rearrangement joins TRBV6-1 to TRBJ1-2, with 7 bases fitting TRBD1. V was pared by 5 bases and J by 3 bases, with 6 bases of the junction left unmatched. Germline V CDR1 and CDR2: MNHNS, SASEGT. The CDR3 extends over 14 amino acids. This chain's CDR3 is CASSQGGTDYGYTF. CDR3 DNA sequence: TGTGCCAGCAGTCAGGGGGGGACGGACTATGGCTACACCTTC.

To note about this clonotype: This could be a read error, since a much larger clone is one nucleotide away. The chain couples TRBV5-4 to TRBJ2-5; TRBD2 might be the D (6 bases). The length of the CDR3 is 13 residues. Trimming pared 7 bases from V and 7 bases from J, leaving 17 bases between. In germline, CDR1 is SGHNT, CDR2 YYREEE (reference sequence). The CDR3 protein is CASQSGVTGTQYF. CDR3 DNA sequence: TGTGCCAGCCAATCGGGGGTTACAGGGACCCAGTACTTC.

This clonotype was counted only a few times. This sequence joins TRBV27 and TRBJ1-5, with 8 bases fitting TRBD1. The length of the CDR3 is 15 residues. With 4 bases clipped from V and 9 bases from J, the junction kept 11 bases outside the gene matches. The germline CDR1 and CDR2 sequences are MNHEY and SMNVEV (reference sequence). The CDR3 region has the DNA TGTGCCAGCAGTTGGACAGGGAGAGAAATTCCGCCCCAGCATTTT. Residues: CASSWTGREIPPQHF.

This clonotype was seen at least ten times. CDR3 in amino acids: CSAYRGAGELFF. The CDR3 nucleotides read TGCAGCGCATACAGGGGTGCCGGGGAGCTGTTTTTT. The chain links TRBV29-1 to TRBJ2-2; 7 bases match TRBD1. After removal of 7 bases from V and 6 bases from J, the junction contained 5 bases not matched to a gene. This CDR3 region has 12 residues. CDR1 and CDR2 from the germline V gene are SQVTM and ANQGSEA.

Here the CDR3 DNA reads TGTGCCAGCAGGAGGGGGCAGGGCAGCTATGGCTACACCTTC. Translated: CASRRGQGSYGYTF. The chain has TRBV6-5 and TRBJ1-2, with 7 bases lining up with TRBD1. The CDR3 loop spans 14 amino acids. The germline V gene encodes CDR1 MNHEY and CDR2 SVGAGI. Germline trimming cut 6 bases from V and 4 bases from J; bases unmatched to any gene: 8.

This clonotype was observed a few times. This chain links TRBV6-5 with TRBJ2-7, with D perhaps matching TRBD2 (6 bases). Trimming shortened V by 8 bases and J by 7 bases, and 18 bases separated the two germline ends. CDR1 is MNHEY, CDR2 SVGAGI, per germline. The CDR3 is 13 amino acids. The CDR3 loop is CASHRGARSEQYF. CDR3 coding DNA: TGTGCCAGCCACCGCGGGGCGCGTTCTGAGCAGTACTTC.

This clonotype turned up a few times. The chain couples TRBV29-1 to TRBJ1-2, with D possibly matching TRBD1 (6 bases). Trimming shortened V by 4 bases and J by 3 bases, and 15 bases separated the two germline ends. The CDR3 contains 14 residues. CDR1 is SQVTM and CDR2 is ANQGSEA in the germline V gene. DNA for the CDR3: TGCAGCGTTGGACCTATACAGGGTTACTATGGCTACACCTTC. Translating it yields CSVGPIQGYYGYTF.

This clonotype came up many times. This chain uses TRBV4-3 with TRBJ1-2; D is perhaps TRBD1 (5 bases). Trimming cost V 2 bases and J 0 bases, with 10 bases left between them. Germline V gene sequence: CDR1 LGHNA, CDR2 YSLEER. CDR3 size: 15 residues. The CDR3, as DNA: TGCGCCAGCAGCCAAAACAGGATTACTAACTATGGCTACACCTTC. This sequence encodes CASSQNRITNYGYTF.

This clonotype was counted at least ten times. The gene calls are TRBV6-6 and TRBJ2-5; 12 nucleotides align to TRBD2. V gave up 1 base and J gave up 4 bases; unmatched junction bases: 10. Germline V lookup: CDR1 MNHNY, CDR2 SVGAGI (reference sequence). CDR3 size: 18 residues. The CDR3 region is CASSYYASGREMGETQYF. The CDR3 nucleotides read TGTGCCAGCAGTTACTACGCTAGCGGGAGGGAAATGGGAGAGACCCAGTACTTC.

This clonotype was recorded at least ten times. J is TRBJ1-1 and V is TRBV29-1, with D uncertain. Germline CDR1 reads SQVTM; CDR2 reads ANQGSEA. The CDR3 has 14 residues. The ends were cut back, 3 bases at V and 0 bases at J, with 11 bases in the middle. The CDR3 is CSVEGSRMNTEAFF. CDR3 DNA sequence: TGCAGCGTTGAGGGCAGCCGCATGAACACTGAAGCTTTCTTT.

This clonotype was seen more than once but under ten times. This chain connects TRBV5-6 to TRBJ1-1; perhaps TRBD1 as D (6 bases). Germline CDR1 is SGHDT and CDR2 is YYEEEE. The V gene lost 6 bases and the J gene lost 5 bases, with 17 bases spanning the gap. The CDR3 consists of 14 residues. CDR3 nucleotides: TGTGCCAGCAACCTAAGGGGGGCTGGGACTGAAGCTTTCTTT. It translates to CASNLRGAGTEAFF.

The V and J genes are TRBV7-2 and TRBJ2-2; D may be TRBD2 (6 bases). Germline CDR1 reads SGHTA; CDR2 reads FQGNSA. With 7 bases removed from V and 3 bases from J, the gap between germline ends came to 27 bases. This CDR3 contains 19 residues. CDR3 residues: CASIPQAPFEGGDTGELFF. The CDR3 DNA is TGTGCCAGCATCCCCCAGGCCCCCTTTGAGGGAGGTGACACCGGGGAGCTGTTTTTT.

This clonotype was detected ten times or more. CDR3 sequence reads: CSVEERGSSGANVLTF. The CDR3, as DNA: TGCAGCGTTGAAGAGAGGGGGAGCTCTGGGGCCAACGTCCTGACTTTC. The chain is built from TRBV29-1 and TRBJ2-6; D is perhaps TRBD1 (6 bases). Trimming cost V 0 bases and J 0 bases, with 9 bases left between them. CDR3 size: 16 residues. From germline, CDR1 is SQVTM and CDR2 ANQGSEA.

V usage is TRBV14 and J usage is TRBJ2-1; 12 bases align to TRBD1. Germline V gives CDR1 SGHDN, CDR2 FVKESK. With 4 bases clipped from V and 8 bases from J, the junction kept 9 bases outside the gene matches. CDR3 size: 16 residues. For the CDR3, the DNA is TGTGCCAGCAGCCGACCGGGACAGGGGGCCTTGGATGAGCAGTTCTTC. Its translation: CASSRPGQGALDEQFF.